The 9 T cell receptor beta chains below come from one sample, sequenced in a study of blood T cell repertoires in COVID-19. The table came from immunoSEQ multiplex PCR; TCRdb's copy has only in-frame clones and leaves some out. The table shows roughly 40,000 clones, with about 89% occurring only once. The sequencing input was peripheral blood. These receptors came from a human donor in a cohort sampled during active COVID-19.

This rearrangement joins TRBV7-9 to TRBJ2-7; a weak D match, TRBD2 (5 bases). The CDR3 has 13 amino acids. Germline V gene sequence: CDR1 SEHNR, CDR2 FQNEAQ (reference sequence). Trimming left V 6 bases short and J 2 bases short, with 11 bases between. The CDR3 sequence is CASSRGEAYEQYF. CDR3 DNA sequence: TGTGCCAGCAGTCGGGGAGAAGCCTACGAGCAGTACTTC.

J is TRBJ2-2 and V is TRBV4-2; TRBD2 might be the D (6 bases). The CDR3 has 16 amino acids. The germline V gene has CDR1 LGHNA and CDR2 YNFKEQ. The ends were cut back, 1 base at V and 1 base at J, with 10 bases in the middle. CDR3 coding DNA: TGTGCCAGCAGCCAAGTGTTGCGGGGGAACACCGGGGAGCTGTTTTTT. It specifies CASSQVLRGNTGELFF.

The rearrangement links TRBV5-4 to TRBJ2-7, with 9 bases lining up with TRBD1. The CDR3 contains 15 residues. The germline gives CDR1 SGHNT, CDR2 YYREEE (reference sequence). V was pared by 4 bases and J by 7 bases, with 12 bases of the junction left unmatched. The CDR3 nucleotides read TGTGCCAGCAGCCCCAGGGACAGGGAAGCCGATGAGCAGTACTTC. Amino acids: CASSPRDREADEQYF.

The chain combines TRBV5-4 with TRBJ2-3; TRBD1 matches 7 bases. The CDR3 consists of 13 residues. Germline CDR1 reads SGHNT; CDR2 reads YYREEE (reference sequence). V lost 0 bases to trimming and J lost 5 bases; unmatched junction nucleotides: 0. This CDR3 is CASSLGQGDTQYF. CDR3 in DNA: TGTGCCAGCAGCTTGGGACAGGGAGATACGCAGTATTTT. Full variable domain (rest looked up from reference TRBV5-4 and TRBJ2-3): ETGVTQSPTHLIKTRGQQVTLRCSSQSGHNTVSWYQQALGQGPQFIFQYYREEENGRGNFPPRFSGLQFPNYSSELNVNALELDDSALYLCASSLGQGDTQYFGPGTRLTVL.

The chain combines TRBV5-5 with TRBJ1-2; possibly TRBD1 for D (5 bases). Trimming removed 0 bases at V and 2 bases at J, with 14 bases between. CDR3 size: 16 residues. Germline V CDR1 and CDR2: SGHKS, YYEKEE (reference sequence). CDR3 protein: CASSLVPSRANYGYTF. The DNA of the CDR3 is TGTGCCAGCAGCTTGGTGCCGAGCAGGGCCAACTATGGCTACACCTTC.

The rearrangement uses TRBV13 and TRBJ1-1, with 7 positions matching TRBD1. Germline CDR1 reads PRHDT; CDR2 reads FYEKMQ (reference sequence). This CDR3 has 14 residues. V was clipped by 5 bases and J by 2 bases; unmatched bases: 5. CDR3 sequence: CASSRGTDNTEAFF. The CDR3 region has the DNA TGTGCCAGCAGCCGTGGGACAGATAACACTGAAGCTTTCTTT.

The J gene is TRBJ2-3, the V gene TRBV3-1 (or the pseudogene TRBV3-2); a possible D gene is TRBD2 (5 bases). The CDR3 totals 16 residues. Germline V gives CDR1 LGHDT, CDR2 YNNKEL (reference sequence). V was shortened by 0 bases and J by 2 bases, with 12 bases between the two germline ends. In nucleotides, the CDR3 is TGTGCCAGCAGCCAAGATCGAGGCGGGCCCACAGATACGCAGTATTTT. It codes for CASSQDRGGPTDTQYF.

With regard to this clone: Mismatch with germline at one junction end may stem from a read error. V and J are TRBV5-6 and TRBJ2-7, with 9 bases matching TRBD1. The CDR3 totals 17 residues. The germline V gene encodes CDR1 SGHDT and CDR2 YYEEEE. The CDR3: CASSSPDWMRPAGDRDF. The CDR3 nucleotides read TGTGCCAGCAGCTCCCCTGATTGGATGAGGCCGGCCGGGGACAGGGACTTC.

The genes are TRBV5-5 and TRBJ1-2, with D perhaps TRBD1 (6 bases). CDR3 length equals 14 residues. Germline CDR1 SGHKS, CDR2 YYEKEE (reference sequence). The ends were cut back, 3 bases at V and 4 bases at J, with 13 bases in the middle. The CDR3 here is CASSSTGSTYGYTF. In DNA, the CDR3 is TGTGCCAGCAGCTCGACAGGATCGACCTATGGCTACACCTTC.